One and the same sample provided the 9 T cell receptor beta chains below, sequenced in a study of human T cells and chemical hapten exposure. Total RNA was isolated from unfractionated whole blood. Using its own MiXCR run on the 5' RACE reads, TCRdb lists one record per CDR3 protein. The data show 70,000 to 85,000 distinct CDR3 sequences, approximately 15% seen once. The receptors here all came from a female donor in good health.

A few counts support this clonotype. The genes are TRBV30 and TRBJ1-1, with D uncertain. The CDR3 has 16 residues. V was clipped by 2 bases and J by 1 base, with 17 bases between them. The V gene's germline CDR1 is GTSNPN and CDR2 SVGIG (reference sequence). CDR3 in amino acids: CAWSSISRQQNTEAFF. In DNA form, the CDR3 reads TGTGCCTGGAGTTCTATTAGTAGGCAGCAGAACACTGAAGCTTTCTTT.

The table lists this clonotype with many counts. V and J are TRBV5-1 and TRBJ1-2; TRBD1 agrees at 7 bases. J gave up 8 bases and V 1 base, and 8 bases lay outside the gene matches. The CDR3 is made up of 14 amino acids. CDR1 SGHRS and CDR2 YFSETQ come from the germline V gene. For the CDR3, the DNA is TGCGCCAGCAGCTTGATTCCAGGGGGAGGCGGCTACACCTTC. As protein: CASSLIPGGGGYTF.

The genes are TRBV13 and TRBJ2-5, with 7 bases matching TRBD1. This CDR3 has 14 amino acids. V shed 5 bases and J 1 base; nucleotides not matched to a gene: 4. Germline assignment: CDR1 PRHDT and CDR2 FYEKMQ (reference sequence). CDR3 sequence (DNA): TGTGCCAGCAGCCTCTCAGGGGGCCAAGAGACCCAGTACTTC. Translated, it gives CASSLSGGQETQYF.

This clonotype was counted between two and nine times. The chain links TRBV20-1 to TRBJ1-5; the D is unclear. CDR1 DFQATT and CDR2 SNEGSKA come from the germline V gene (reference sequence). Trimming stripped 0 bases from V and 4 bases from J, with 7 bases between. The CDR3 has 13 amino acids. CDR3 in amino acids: CSARESRNQPQHF. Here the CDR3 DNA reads TGCAGTGCTAGAGAAAGCAGAAATCAGCCCCAGCATTTT.

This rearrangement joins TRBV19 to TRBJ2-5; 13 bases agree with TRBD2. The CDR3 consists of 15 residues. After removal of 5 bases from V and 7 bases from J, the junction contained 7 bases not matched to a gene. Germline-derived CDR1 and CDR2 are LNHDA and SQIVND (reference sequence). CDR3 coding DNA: TGTGCCAGTAGTCCAGGACTAGCGGGGGCGTGGACCCAGTACTTC. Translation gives CASSPGLAGAWTQYF.

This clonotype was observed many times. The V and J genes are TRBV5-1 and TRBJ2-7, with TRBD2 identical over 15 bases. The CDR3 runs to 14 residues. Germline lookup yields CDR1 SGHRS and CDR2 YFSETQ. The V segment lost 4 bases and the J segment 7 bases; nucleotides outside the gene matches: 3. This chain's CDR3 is CASSGLAGGREQYF. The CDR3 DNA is TGCGCCAGCAGCGGACTAGCGGGAGGGAGGGAGCAGTACTTC.

CDR3 region: CSALAGIDEQYF. CDR3 sequence (DNA): TGCAGTGCTTTGGCGGGGATCGACGAGCAGTACTTC. V gene TRBV20-1 combines with J gene TRBJ2-7, with D maybe TRBD2 (6 bases). CDR1 and CDR2 from the germline V gene are DFQATT and SNEGSKA (reference sequence). The germline V and J ends were trimmed by 5 bases and 5 bases, with 13 bases remaining between them. The CDR3 has 12 amino acids.

In nucleotides, the CDR3 is TGTGCCAGTAGTATACCAGCGGGAAAGGGCAATGAGCAGTTCTTC. As protein: CASSIPAGKGNEQFF. The V and J genes are TRBV19 and TRBJ2-1; 7 bases line up with TRBD2. Germline lookup yields CDR1 LNHDA and CDR2 SQIVND (reference sequence). The CDR3 runs to 15 residues. The V and J ends lost 2 bases and 6 bases, in that order; junction bases with no gene match: 7.

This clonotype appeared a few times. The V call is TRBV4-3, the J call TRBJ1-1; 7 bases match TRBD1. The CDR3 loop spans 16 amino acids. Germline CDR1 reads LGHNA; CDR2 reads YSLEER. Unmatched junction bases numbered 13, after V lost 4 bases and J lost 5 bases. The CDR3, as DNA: TGCGCCAGCAGCCGCCCCCGTCAGGGGGGGTGGACTGAAGCTTTCTTT. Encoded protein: CASSRPRQGGWTEAFF.